This T cell receptor (beta chain) was retrieved from a study of T cells in Graves' hyperthyroidism and ophthalmopathy (dated by TCRdb to the late 2010s). In terms of the full investigation: Peripheral blood was sampled at the time of initial diagnosis, prior to any treatment. According to the paper, TCR Vbeta CDR3 sequencing was carried out on over 130 peripheral blood samples, which came from 40 to 45 ophthalmopathy, around 75 hyperthyroidism and about 17 progressor patients. TCR V-J signatures able to tell the groups apart were searched for in a discovery cohort of more than 90 patients, of whom over 40 had Graves' ophthalmopathy and around 57 had stable Graves' hyperthyroidism. Whether ophthalmopathy could be predicted prospectively was tested in an independent validation cohort made up of under 20 hyperthyroidism patients plus 17 patients who later progressed to ophthalmopathy. The 100 discovery patients were divided at random into training and test sets in a 7:3 ratio. Following sampling, methimazole starting at 30 mg daily was given to hyperthyroidism patients, and high-dose intravenous methylprednisolone was given to ophthalmopathy patients. In addition, the study compared T-cell repertoires in thyroid tissue and in blood from about 6 Graves' hyperthyroidism patients.

This clonotype was observed a few times. Its antigen has not been determined. No clone much larger than this one lies a single base away; base qualities are absent. The CDR3, from cysteine to phenylalanine, totals 13 residues. The CDR3 DNA has 39 bases and is translated from base 1. The germline V gene provides CDR1 SGHDT and CDR2 YYEEEE. V sheds 3 bases and J sheds 1 base, leaving 7 bases between their ends. Hyperthyroidism patients were newly diagnosed, with disease duration under 2 months, and aged 18 to 65 years. Patients with uncontrolled infections, other autoimmune diseases, pregnancy or lactation were excluded. Diagnoses relied on clinical symptoms, serum thyroxine and TRAb, thyroid ultrasound and orbital computed tomography. For progressor patients, blood was drawn at the first diagnosis of hyperthyroidism, before any ophthalmopathy symptoms had appeared. PBMCs were isolated from about 10 ml of fresh peripheral blood by Ficoll-Paque density gradient centrifugation. Progressor patients were first diagnosed with Graves' hyperthyroidism and then developed ophthalmopathy during follow-up. Trizol reagent was used to extract total RNA, and RNA quality was then checked on an Agilent 2100 Bioanalyzer.

Amplification of TCR beta CDR3 regions was carried out from RNA transcripts. For the first round of RT-PCR on the TCR CDR3, the HTBI primer set was used together with the Qiagen OneStep RT-PCR kit. Libraries were constructed in a second round of multiplex PCR, after which size selection and purification were carried out. The libraries were sequenced on an Illumina HiSeq2000 using paired-end 100 bp reads. Processing in the source paper ran as follows. Raw data were processed with SOAPnuke, discarding reads with adapters, uncalled bases, mean Phred below 15, or no exact constant-primer or identifier match. COPE v1.2.5 was used to merge high-quality paired reads, and clonotypes were defined as unique nucleotide sequences. MiTCR v1.1 was used to align clonotypes to the IMGT TRBV, TRBD and TRBJ reference segments. Only V-J combinations with frequency above 0.0001, covering 99% to 99.2% of repertoires, were analysed. The TCS score was defined as the ratio of F50 (clonal expansion) to E x V (chaos), calculated using BLOSUM62-based TCRdist between CDR3 peptides within each V-J. Welch's t-statistics and random forest reduced 514 V-J features to 10 to 15, which were used in a naive Bayes classifier (R e1071). TCRdb itself trimmed the public reads at Q25 with fastp, ran MiXCR and retained productive beta chains. Identical CDR3 proteins give one entry, which carries the most common genes and DNA. The V and J calls were determined by TCRdb, not by the authors. Recorded for this sample are 690,000 or so distinct CDR3 sequences; around 20% of them occurred a single time. Around 17% of the sample rests with the top ten.

Here is what the overall study found, with its caveats: Sample size was not statistically predetermined, and blinding of investigators to group allocation was not performed. During validation, the model predicted progression to ophthalmopathy a median of approximately six months ahead of onset, with approximately 70% sensitivity and about 75% specificity. A 13 V-J signature model separated ophthalmopathy from stable hyperthyroidism, with over 85% sensitivity and about 81% specificity in cross-validation and 80%/75% in testing. Most expanded thyroid clonotypes (frequency above 0.001) were also found in blood, which suggests that blood repertoires may mirror thyroid immune responses.

Recombination joined TRBV5-6 with TRBJ1-1, with the D segment identity uncertain. The sequenced material came from blood. The TCR originated in a woman in her forties or fifties with Graves' hyperthyroidism that later progressed to Graves' ophthalmopathy. The nucleotide sequence reads TGTGCCAGCAGCTCTGGGAAGAACACTGAAGCTTTCTTT. It codes for CASSSGKNTEAFF.